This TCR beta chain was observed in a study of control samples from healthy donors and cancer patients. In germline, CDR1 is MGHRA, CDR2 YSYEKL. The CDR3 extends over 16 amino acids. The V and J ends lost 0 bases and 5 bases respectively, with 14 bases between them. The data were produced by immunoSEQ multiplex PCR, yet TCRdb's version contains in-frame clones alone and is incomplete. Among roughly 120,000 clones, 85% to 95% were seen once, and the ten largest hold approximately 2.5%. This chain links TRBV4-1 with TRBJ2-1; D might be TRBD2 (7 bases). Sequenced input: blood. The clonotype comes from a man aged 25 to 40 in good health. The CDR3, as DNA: TGCGCCAGCAGCCAAGATTCGGGCGGGGGCGACAATGAGCAGTTCTTC. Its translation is CASSQDSGGGDNEQFF.